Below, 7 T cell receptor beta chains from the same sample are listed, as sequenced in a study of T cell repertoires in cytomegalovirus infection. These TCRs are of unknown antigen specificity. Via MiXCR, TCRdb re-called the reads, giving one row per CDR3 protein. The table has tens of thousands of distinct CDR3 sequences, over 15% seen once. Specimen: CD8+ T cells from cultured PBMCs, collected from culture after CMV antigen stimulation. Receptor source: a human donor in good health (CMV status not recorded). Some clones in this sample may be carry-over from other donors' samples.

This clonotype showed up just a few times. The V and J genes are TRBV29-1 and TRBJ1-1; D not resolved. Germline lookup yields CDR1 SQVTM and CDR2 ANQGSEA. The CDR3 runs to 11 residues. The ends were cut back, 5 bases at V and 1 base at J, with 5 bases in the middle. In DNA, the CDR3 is TGCAGCGTTTCCGGGAACACTGAAGCTTTCTTT. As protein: CSVSGNTEAFF. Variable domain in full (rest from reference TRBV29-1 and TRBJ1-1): SAVISQKPSRDICQRGTSLTIQCQVDSQVTMMFWYRQQPGQSLTLIATANQGSEATYESGFVIDKFPISRPNLTFSTLTVSNMSPEDSSIYLCSVSGNTEAFFGQGTRLTVV.

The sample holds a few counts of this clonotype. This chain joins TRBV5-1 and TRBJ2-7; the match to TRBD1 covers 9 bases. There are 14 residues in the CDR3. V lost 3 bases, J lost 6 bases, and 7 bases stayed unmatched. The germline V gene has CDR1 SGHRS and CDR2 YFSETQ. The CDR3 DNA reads TGCGCCAGCAGCTCAACCGGGACAGGGCGCGAGCAGTACTTC. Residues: CASSSTGTGREQYF.

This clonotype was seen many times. The CDR3 is CASSLHEASGSPEQFF. CDR3 bases: TGTGCCAGCAGCTTACACGAGGCTAGCGGGAGCCCTGAGCAGTTCTTC. The rearrangement links TRBV7-9 to TRBJ2-1; 10 bases line up with TRBD2. The germline V gene encodes CDR1 SEHNR and CDR2 FQNEAQ (reference sequence). This CDR3 comprises 16 residues. Trimming removed 2 bases from V and 9 bases from J; junction bases left unmatched: 10.

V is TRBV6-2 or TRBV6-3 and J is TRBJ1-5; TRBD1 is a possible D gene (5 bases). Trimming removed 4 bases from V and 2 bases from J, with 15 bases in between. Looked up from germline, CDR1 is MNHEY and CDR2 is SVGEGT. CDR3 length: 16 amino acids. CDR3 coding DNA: TGTGCCAGCAGTTTTGGGCAGGGAGGTCGCAATCAGCCCCAGCATTTT. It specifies CASSFGQGGRNQPQHF.

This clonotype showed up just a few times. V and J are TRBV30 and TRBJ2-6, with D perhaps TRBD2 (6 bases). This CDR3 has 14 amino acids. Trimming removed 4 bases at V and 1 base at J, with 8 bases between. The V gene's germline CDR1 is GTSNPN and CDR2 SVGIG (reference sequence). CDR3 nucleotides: TGTGCCTGGACGGGGGTATCTGGGGCCAACGTCCTGACTTTC. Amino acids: CAWTGVSGANVLTF.

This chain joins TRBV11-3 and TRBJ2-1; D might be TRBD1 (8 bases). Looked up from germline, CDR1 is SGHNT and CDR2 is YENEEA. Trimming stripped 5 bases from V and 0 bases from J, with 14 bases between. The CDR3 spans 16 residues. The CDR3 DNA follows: TGTGCCAGCAGCCCCCACAGGGGGGGCTCCTACAATGAGCAGTTCTTC. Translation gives CASSPHRGGSYNEQFF. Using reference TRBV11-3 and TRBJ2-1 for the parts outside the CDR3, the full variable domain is EAGVVQSPRYKIIEKKQPVAFWCNPISGHNTLYWYLQNLGQGPELLIRYENEEAVDDSQLPKDRFSAERLKGVDSTLKIQPAELGDSAVYLCASSPHRGGSYNEQFFGPGTRLTVL.

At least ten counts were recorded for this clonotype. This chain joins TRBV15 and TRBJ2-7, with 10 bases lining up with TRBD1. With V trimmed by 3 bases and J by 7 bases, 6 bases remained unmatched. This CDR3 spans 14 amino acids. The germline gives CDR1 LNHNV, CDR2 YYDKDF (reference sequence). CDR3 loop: CATSRRDRGLEQYF. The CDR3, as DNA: TGTGCCACCAGCAGGAGGGACAGGGGATTGGAGCAGTACTTC.